The present entry profiles one T cell receptor (beta chain) with its context. Its antigen is as yet unknown. Within the sample, other DNA sequences also encode this same CDR3. The data were obtained in a study of cytomegalovirus exposure and HLA in healthy donors. Across the whole study: In an earlier analysis, around 120 million unique TCR beta sequences were found from about 180 million T cells. Broader study findings: A later analysis found most CMV-associated TCR beta chains apparently HLA-restricted. Later on, a genetic analysis was performed. It linked a missense variant in DCLRE1C with V- and J-gene trimming of TCR beta. In a later analysis, DRB1 alleles had the most associated TCRs; HLA-C alleles the fewest.

The length of the CDR3 is 14 residues. Germline CDR1 LNHDA, CDR2 SQIVND (reference sequence). V shed 4 bases and J 6 bases; nucleotides not matched to a gene: 5. With 60 Vbeta and 13 Jbeta primers, the PCR was carried out. Profiled with immunoSEQ multiplex PCR; TCRdb holds only in-frame clones, not every one. The profile shows roughly 74,000 clones, more than 60% of them singletons. The source material was PBMCs. The TCR sequence derives from a man aged 35 to 55 in good health and CMV-seronegative. The chain employs TRBV19 and TRBJ2-2; 7 nucleotides match TRBD1. CDR3 sequence reads: CASSTDRVAGELFF. For the CDR3, the DNA is TGTGCCAGTAGTACCGACAGGGTCGCCGGGGAGCTGTTTTTT.